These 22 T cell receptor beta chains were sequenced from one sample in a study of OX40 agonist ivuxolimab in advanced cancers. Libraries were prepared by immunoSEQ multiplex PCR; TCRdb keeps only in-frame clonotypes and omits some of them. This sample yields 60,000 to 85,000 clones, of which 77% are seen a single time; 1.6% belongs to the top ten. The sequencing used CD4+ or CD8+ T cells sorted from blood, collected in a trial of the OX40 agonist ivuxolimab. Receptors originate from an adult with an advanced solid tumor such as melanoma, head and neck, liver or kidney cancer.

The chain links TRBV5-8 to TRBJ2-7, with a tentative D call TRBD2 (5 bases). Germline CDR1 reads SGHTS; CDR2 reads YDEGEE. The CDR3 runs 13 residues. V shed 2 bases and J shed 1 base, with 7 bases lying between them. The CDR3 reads CASSFGVSYEQYF. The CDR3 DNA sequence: TGTGCCAGCAGCTTCGGGGTATCCTACGAGCAGTACTTC. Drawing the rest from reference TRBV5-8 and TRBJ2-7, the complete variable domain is EAGVTQSPTHLIKTRGQQATLRCSPISGHTSVYWYQQALGLGLQFLLWYDEGEERNRGNFPPRFSGRQFPNYSSELNVNALELEDSALYLCASSFGVSYEQYFGPGTRLTVT.

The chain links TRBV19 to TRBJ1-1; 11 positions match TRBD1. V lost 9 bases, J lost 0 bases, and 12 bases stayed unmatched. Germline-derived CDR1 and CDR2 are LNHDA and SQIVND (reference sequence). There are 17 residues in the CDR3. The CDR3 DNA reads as TGTGCCAGCTTCATTGGACAGGGGGCTAAATTGAACACTGAAGCTTTCTTT. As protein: CASFIGQGAKLNTEAFF.

The CDR3 sequence: CSAPRPAPYNEQFF. The CDR3 DNA reads as TGCAGCGCCCCCCGACCAGCTCCCTACAATGAGCAGTTCTTC. The chain combines TRBV29-1 with TRBJ2-1, with unresolved D. CDR1 is SQVTM, CDR2 ANQGSEA, per germline. V shed 7 bases and J shed 2 bases, with 15 bases lying between them. This CDR3 region has 14 residues.

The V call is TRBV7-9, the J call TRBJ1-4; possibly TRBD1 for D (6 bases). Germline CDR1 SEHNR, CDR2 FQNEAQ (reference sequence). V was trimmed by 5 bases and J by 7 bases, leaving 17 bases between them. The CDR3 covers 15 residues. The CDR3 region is CASSPPRGAGEKLFF. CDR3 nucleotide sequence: TGTGCCAGCAGCCCCCCCCGGGGGGCCGGTGAAAAACTGTTTTTT. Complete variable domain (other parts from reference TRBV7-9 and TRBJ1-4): DTGVSQNPRHKITKRGQNVTFRCDPISEHNRLYWYRQTLGQGPEFLTYFQNEAQLEKSRLLSDRFSAERPKGSFSTLEIQRTEQGDSAMYLCASSPPRGAGEKLFFGSGTQLSVL.

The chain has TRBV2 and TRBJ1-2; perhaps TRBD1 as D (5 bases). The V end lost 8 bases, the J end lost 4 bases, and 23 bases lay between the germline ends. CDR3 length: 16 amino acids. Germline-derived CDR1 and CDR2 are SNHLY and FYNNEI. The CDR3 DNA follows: TGTGCCAGCTCCCCCCGAGGGAGTAAGGGACTCTATGGCTACACCTTC. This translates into CASSPRGSKGLYGYTF.

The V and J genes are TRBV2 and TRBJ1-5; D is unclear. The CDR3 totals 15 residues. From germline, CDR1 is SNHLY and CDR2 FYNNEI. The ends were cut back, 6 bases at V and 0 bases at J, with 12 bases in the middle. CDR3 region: CASRKDDNSNQPQHF. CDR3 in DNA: TGTGCCAGCAGGAAGGACGACAATAGCAATCAGCCCCAGCATTTT.

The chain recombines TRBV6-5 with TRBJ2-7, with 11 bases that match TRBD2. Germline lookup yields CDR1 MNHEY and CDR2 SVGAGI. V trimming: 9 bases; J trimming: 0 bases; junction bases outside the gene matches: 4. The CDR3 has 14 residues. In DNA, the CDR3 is TGTGCCAGTGGGACTAGCGGAAACTCCTACGAGCAGTACTTC. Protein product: CASGTSGNSYEQYF.

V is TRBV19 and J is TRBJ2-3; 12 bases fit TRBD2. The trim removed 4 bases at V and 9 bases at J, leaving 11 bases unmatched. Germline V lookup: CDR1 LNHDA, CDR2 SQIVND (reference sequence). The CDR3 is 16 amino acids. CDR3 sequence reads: CASSRALAGGLGTQYF. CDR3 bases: TGTGCCAGTAGTAGGGCGCTAGCGGGGGGGTTAGGGACGCAGTATTTT.

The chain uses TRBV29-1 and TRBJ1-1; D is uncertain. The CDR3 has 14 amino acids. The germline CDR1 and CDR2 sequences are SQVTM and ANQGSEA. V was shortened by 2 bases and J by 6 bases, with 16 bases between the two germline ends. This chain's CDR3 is CSVEKGSGIAEAFF. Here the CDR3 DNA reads TGCAGCGTTGAAAAGGGCTCCGGGATCGCTGAAGCTTTCTTT.

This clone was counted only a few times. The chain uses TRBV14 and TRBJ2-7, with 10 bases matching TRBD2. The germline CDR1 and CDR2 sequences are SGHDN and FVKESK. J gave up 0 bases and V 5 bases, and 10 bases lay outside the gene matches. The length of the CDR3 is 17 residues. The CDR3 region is CASSETSGISPSYEQYF. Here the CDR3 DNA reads TGTGCCAGCAGCGAAACTAGCGGGATCAGCCCCTCCTACGAGCAGTACTTC.

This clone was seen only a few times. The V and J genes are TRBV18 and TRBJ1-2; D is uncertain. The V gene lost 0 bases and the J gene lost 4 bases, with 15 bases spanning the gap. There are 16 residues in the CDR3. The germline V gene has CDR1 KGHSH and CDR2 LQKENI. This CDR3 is CASSPPGIDRGYGYTF. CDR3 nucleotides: TGTGCCAGCTCACCACCGGGCATTGATCGTGGCTATGGCTACACCTTC.

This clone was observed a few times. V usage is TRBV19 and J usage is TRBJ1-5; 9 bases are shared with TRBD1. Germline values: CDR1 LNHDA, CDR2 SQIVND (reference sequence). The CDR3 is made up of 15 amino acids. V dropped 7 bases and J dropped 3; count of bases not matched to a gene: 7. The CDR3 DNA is TGTGCCAGTACTAGAGACAGGGGGGACAATCAGCCCCAGCATTTT. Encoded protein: CASTRDRGDNQPQHF.

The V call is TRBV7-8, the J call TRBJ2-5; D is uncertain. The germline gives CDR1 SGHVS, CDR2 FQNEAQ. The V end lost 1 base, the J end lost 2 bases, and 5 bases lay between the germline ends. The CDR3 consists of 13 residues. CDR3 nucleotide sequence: TGTGCCAGCAGCTTAGGCAGTCAAGAGACCCAGTACTTC. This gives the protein CASSLGSQETQYF.

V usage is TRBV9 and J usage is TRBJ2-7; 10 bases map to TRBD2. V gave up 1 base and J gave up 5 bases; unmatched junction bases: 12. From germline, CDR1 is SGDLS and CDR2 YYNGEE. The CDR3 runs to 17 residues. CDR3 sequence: CASSVYPTTLAGDEQYF. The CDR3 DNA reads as TGTGCCAGCAGCGTATACCCTACGACCCTAGCGGGGGACGAGCAGTACTTC.

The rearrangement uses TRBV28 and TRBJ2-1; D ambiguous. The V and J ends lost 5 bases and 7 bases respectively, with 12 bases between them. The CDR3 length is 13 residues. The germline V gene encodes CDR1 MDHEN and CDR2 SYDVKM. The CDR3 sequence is CASSLWTVNEQFF. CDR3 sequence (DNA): TGTGCCAGCAGTCTCTGGACCGTTAATGAGCAGTTCTTC.

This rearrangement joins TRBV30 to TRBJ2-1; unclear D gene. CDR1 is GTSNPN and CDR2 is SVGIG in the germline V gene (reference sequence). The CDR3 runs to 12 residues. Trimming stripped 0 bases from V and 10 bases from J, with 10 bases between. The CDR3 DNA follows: TGTGCCTGGAGTGTACTCGGGCGGGAGCAGTTCTTC. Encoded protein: CAWSVLGREQFF.

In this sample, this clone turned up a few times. The CDR3 protein is CASGISGGAEDTQYF. CDR3 in DNA: TGCGCCAGTGGAATTAGCGGGGGGGCGGAAGATACGCAGTATTTT. The chain carries TRBV5-1 and TRBJ2-3; TRBD2 matches 11 bases. Per the germline V gene, CDR1 is SGHRS and CDR2 is YFSETQ. CDR3 length: 15 amino acids. V lost 8 bases to trimming and J lost 5 bases; unmatched junction nucleotides: 10.

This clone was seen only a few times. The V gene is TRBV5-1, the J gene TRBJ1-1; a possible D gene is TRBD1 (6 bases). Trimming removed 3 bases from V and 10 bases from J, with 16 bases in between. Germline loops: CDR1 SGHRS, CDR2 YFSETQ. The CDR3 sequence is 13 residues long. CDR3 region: CASSYNRDSGAFF. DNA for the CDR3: TGCGCCAGCAGCTACAACAGGGATTCAGGAGCTTTCTTT.

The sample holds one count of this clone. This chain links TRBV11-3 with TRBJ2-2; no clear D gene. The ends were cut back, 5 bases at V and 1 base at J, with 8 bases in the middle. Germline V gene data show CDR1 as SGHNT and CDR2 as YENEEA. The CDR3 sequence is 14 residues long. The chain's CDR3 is CASSPGENTGELFF. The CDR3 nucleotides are TGTGCCAGCAGCCCGGGTGAGAACACCGGGGAGCTGTTTTTT.

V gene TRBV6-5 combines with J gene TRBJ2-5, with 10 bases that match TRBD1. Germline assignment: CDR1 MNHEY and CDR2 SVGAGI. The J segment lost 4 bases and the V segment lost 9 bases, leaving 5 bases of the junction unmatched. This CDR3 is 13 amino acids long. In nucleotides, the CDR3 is TGTGCCAGTTCGACAGGGGGCGCAGAGACCCAGTACTTC. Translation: CASSTGGAETQYF.

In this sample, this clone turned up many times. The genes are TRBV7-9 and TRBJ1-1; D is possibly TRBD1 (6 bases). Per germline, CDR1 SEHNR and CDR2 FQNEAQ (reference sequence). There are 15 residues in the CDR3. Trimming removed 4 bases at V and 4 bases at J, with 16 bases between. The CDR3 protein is CASSSQAGGLTEAFF. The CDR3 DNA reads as TGTGCCAGCAGCTCACAAGCGGGGGGCCTCACTGAAGCTTTCTTT.

The CDR3 sequence is CASSLDRAAEQFF. Written as DNA, the CDR3 is TGTGCCAGCAGTTTGGACAGGGCAGCTGAGCAGTTCTTC. The rearrangement uses TRBV6-1 and TRBJ2-1; 8 bases are a match to TRBD1. This CDR3 is 13 amino acids long. The germline V gene encodes CDR1 MNHNS and CDR2 SASEGT. V dropped 5 bases and J dropped 9; count of bases not matched to a gene: 6.